This T cell receptor beta chain was captured in a study of cytomegalovirus exposure and HLA in healthy donors. Regarding the study as a whole: It was shown in a later analysis that HLA-associated TCR beta chains were more clonally expanded than other, equally common chains. For cytomegalovirus status, the classifier reportedly gave diagnoses with high specificity and sensitivity.

CDR1 and CDR2 from the germline V gene are SGHRS and YFSETQ. CDR3 length: 15 residues. Trimming took off 0 bases at V and 5 bases at J, with 14 bases between the two ends. PCR involved 60 Vbeta and 13 Jbeta primers. Clones were sequenced by immunoSEQ multiplex PCR, and TCRdb holds only the in-frame ones, with some missing. The profile shows 75,000 to 80,000 clones, under 80% of them singletons. In the case of this clone: Its antigen is not identified.

Sequencing was done on a sample of PBMCs. The TCR was taken from a middle-aged man in good health and CMV-seronegative. The chain joins TRBV5-1 to TRBJ1-1; TRBD1 might be the D (5 bases). CDR3 residues: CASSLDSGVVTEAFF. CDR3 nucleotide sequence: TGCGCCAGCAGCTTGGATTCGGGGGTAGTTACTGAAGCTTTCTTT.